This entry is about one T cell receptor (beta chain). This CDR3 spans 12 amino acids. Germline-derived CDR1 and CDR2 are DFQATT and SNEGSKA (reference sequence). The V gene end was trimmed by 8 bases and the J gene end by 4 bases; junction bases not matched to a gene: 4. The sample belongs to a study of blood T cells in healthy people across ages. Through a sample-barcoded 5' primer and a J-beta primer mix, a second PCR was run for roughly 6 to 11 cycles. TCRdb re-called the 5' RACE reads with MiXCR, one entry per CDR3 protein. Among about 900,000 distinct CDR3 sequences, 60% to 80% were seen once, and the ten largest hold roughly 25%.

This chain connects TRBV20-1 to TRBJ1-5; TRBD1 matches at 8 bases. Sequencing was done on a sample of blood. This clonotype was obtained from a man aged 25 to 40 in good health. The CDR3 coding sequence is TGCAGTACTTGGACAGGGAATCAGCCCCAGCATTTT. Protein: CSTWTGNQPQHF.